The 25 T cell receptor beta chains reported below all come from one sample, sequenced in a study of blood T cells in healthy people across ages. Alongside a J-beta primer mix, a sample-barcoded 5' primer served in a second PCR lasting roughly 6 to 12 cycles. Each CDR3 protein gets one entry after TCRdb re-called the 5' RACE reads with MiXCR. The data show around 620,000 distinct CDR3 sequences, 27% seen once. Sample: blood. These receptors were taken from a woman in her 70s in good health.

Only a few counts were recorded for this clonotype. This chain joins TRBV2 and TRBJ2-5, with 14 bases aligning to TRBD2. The CDR3 totals 18 residues. CDR1 is SNHLY, CDR2 FYNNEI, per germline. J lost 5 bases, V lost 10 bases, and 18 bases had no gene match. CDR3 DNA sequence: TGTGCCACCCAGCAGTCGGGACTAGCGGGGGCTCGGGTCGAGACCCAGTACTTC. This encodes CATQQSGLAGARVETQYF.

This clonotype appeared many times. The rearrangement joins TRBV29-1 to TRBJ2-7, with D hard to call. V was shortened by 0 bases and J by 3 bases, with 3 bases between the two germline ends. The CDR3 spans 11 residues. The germline CDR1 and CDR2 sequences are SQVTM and ANQGSEA. The CDR3 is CSVEENYEQYF. The CDR3 region has the DNA TGCAGCGTTGAAGAGAACTACGAGCAGTACTTC.

CDR3 in amino acids: CASSVPGRGFLDTQYF. CDR3 DNA: TGCGCCAGCAGCGTGCCGGGACGCGGTTTCCTCGATACGCAGTATTTT. The V gene is TRBV5-1, the J gene TRBJ2-3, with D tentatively TRBD1 or TRBD2 (5 bases each). The germline V gene has CDR1 SGHRS and CDR2 YFSETQ. V lost 4 bases and J 6 bases, leaving 21 bases between the germline ends. The CDR3 covers 16 residues.

This clonotype has a handful of counts. At one of its ends the junction is not consistent with the germline gene, which may arise from a read error. The chain is built from TRBV2 and TRBJ1-3, with a weak D call TRBD1 (5 bases). The CDR3 runs to 14 residues. Germline V lookup: CDR1 SNHLY, CDR2 FYNNEI. The CDR3 is CASSQAGTVGTIYF. The CDR3 coding sequence is TGTGCCAGCAGTCAAGCAGGGACGGTTGGCACCATATATTTT. Full variable domain (remainder filled in from reference TRBV2 and TRBJ1-3): EPEVTQTPSHQVTQMGQEVILRCVPISNHLYFYWYRQILGQKVEFLVSFYNNEISEKSEIFDDQFSVERPDGSNFTLKIRSTKLEDSAMYFCASSQAGTVGTIYFGEGSWLTVV.

This clonotype was counted between two and nine times. The V call is TRBV4-3, the J call TRBJ2-1; 13 nucleotides agree with TRBD2. Germline assignment: CDR1 LGHNA and CDR2 YSLEER. The ends lost 5 bases at V and 2 bases at J; junction bases unmatched: 9. The CDR3 is 18 amino acids. Here the CDR3 reads CASSSDLTSGGAYNEQFF. The CDR3, as DNA: TGCGCCAGCAGCTCCGATCTTACTAGCGGGGGGGCCTACAATGAGCAGTTCTTC.

This clonotype appeared a few times. The chain employs TRBV11-3 and TRBJ2-6, with TRBD1 matching 7 bases. Germline loops: CDR1 SGHNT, CDR2 YENEEA. The CDR3 extends over 14 amino acids. V lost 10 bases to trimming and J lost 3 bases; unmatched junction nucleotides: 6. CDR3 in DNA: TGTGCCATAGACGACAGGGTTGGGGCCAACGTCCTGACTTTC. It codes for CAIDDRVGANVLTF.

This sequence joins TRBV12-3 or TRBV12-4 and TRBJ1-1, with a weak D call TRBD1 (6 bases). This CDR3 spans 14 amino acids. Deletions cut 6 bases from V and 3 bases from J, with 14 bases between. CDR3 bases: TGTGCCAGCAGGTACGGGGGCTGGGACACTGAAGCTTTCTTT. This gives the protein CASRYGGWDTEAFF.

This clonotype was seen more than once but under ten times. V usage is TRBV5-6 and J usage is TRBJ1-1; possible D gene TRBD1, 5 bases. The germline gives CDR1 SGHDT, CDR2 YYEEEE. V was clipped by 5 bases and J by 3 bases, with 20 bases between them. The CDR3 length is 16 residues. The CDR3 region has the DNA TGTGCCAGCAGTCTTCGACAGAAGATGCTCCACACTGAAGCTTTCTTT. Translation gives CASSLRQKMLHTEAFF.

This clonotype has only a few counts. V usage is TRBV7-2 and J usage is TRBJ2-5; tentatively, D is TRBD2 (5 bases). V was cut by 1 base and J by 1 base, with 13 bases left in between. This CDR3 contains 16 residues. Germline CDR1 and CDR2: SGHTA and FQGNSA. CDR3 sequence (DNA): TGTGCCAGCAGCTTAGTAGGGCGGGCGGTCCAAGAGACCCAGTACTTC. Translation gives CASSLVGRAVQETQYF.

V usage is TRBV5-1 and J usage is TRBJ1-4, with 11 nucleotides matching TRBD1. The CDR3 length is 18 residues. Trimming took 2 bases from V and 5 from J; bases not matched to a gene: 11. Germline assignment: CDR1 SGHRS and CDR2 YFSETQ. The DNA for the CDR3 is TGCGCCAGCAGCTTTAGTCCACGGGACAGGGGGGGAAATGAAAAACTGTTTTTT. Translated: CASSFSPRDRGGNEKLFF. Full variable domain (missing parts from reference TRBV5-1 and TRBJ1-4): KAGVTQTPRYLIKTRGQQVTLSCSPISGHRSVSWYQQTPGQGLQFLFEYFSETQRNKGNFPGRFSGRQFSNSRSEMNVSTLELGDSALYLCASSFSPRDRGGNEKLFFGSGTQLSVL.

On this clonotype itself: One junction end does not reproduce the germline sequence, and a read error may be involved. The chain uses TRBV19 and TRBJ2-4; 9 nucleotides match TRBD2. The CDR3 loop spans 13 amino acids. CDR1 LNHDA and CDR2 SQIVND come from the germline V gene (reference sequence). CDR3 loop: CAISSGDKNIQCF. CDR3 nucleotides: TGTGCCATCTCTAGCGGGGACAAAAACATTCAGTGCTTC. The entire variable domain, with the rest obtained from reference TRBV19 and TRBJ2-4, is as follows: DGGITQSPKYLFRKEGQNVTLSCEQNLNHDAMYWYRQDPGQGLRLIYYSQIVNDFQKGDIAEGYSVSREKKESFPLTVTSAQKNPTAFYLCAISSGDKNIQCFGAGTRLSVL.

At least ten counts were recorded for this clonotype. The chain is built from TRBV29-1 and TRBJ1-1; possibly TRBD1 for D (6 bases). The CDR3 contains 15 residues. Germline V CDR1 and CDR2: SQVTM, ANQGSEA. V was shortened by 7 bases and J by 1 base, with 19 bases between the two germline ends. CDR3 sequence (DNA): TGCAGCGCCCGGACAACAGGGAGAGGGAACACTGAAGCTTTCTTT. Translation gives CSARTTGRGNTEAFF.

This clonotype appeared many times. The genes are TRBV7-9 and TRBJ2-7, with D perhaps assigned TRBD1 or TRBD2 (5 bases each). The germline V gene encodes CDR1 SEHNR and CDR2 FQNEAQ (reference sequence). There are 14 residues in the CDR3. Trimming cost V 3 bases and J 5 bases, with 14 bases left between them. Here the CDR3 reads CASSFQGGLHEQYF. The CDR3 bases are TGTGCCAGCAGCTTCCAGGGCGGGCTCCACGAGCAGTACTTC.

As regards this clonotype: Mismatch with germline at one junction end may stem from a read error. The genes are TRBV12-3 or TRBV12-4 and TRBJ1-1, with 9 bases matching TRBD1. CDR3 length equals 14 residues. The CDR3 DNA is TGTGCCAGCAGTTCTCCGGACAGGGGAGATCTTAAGGTCTTT. As protein: CASSSPDRGDLKVF.

The chain joins TRBV20-1 to TRBJ2-5; no clear D gene. The CDR3 sequence is 15 residues long. V was shortened by 0 bases and J by 1 base, with 12 bases between the two germline ends. Germline CDR1 is DFQATT and CDR2 is SNEGSKA (reference sequence). The chain's CDR3 is CSARDRKGTQETQYF. The CDR3 DNA is TGCAGTGCTAGAGATCGTAAGGGTACCCAAGAGACCCAGTACTTC.

The chain uses TRBV5-6 and TRBJ2-5; 7 bases line up with TRBD1. The V segment lost 2 bases and the J segment 5 bases; nucleotides outside the gene matches: 9. Germline lookup yields CDR1 SGHDT and CDR2 YYEEEE. The CDR3 is made up of 15 amino acids. The DNA for the CDR3 is TGTGCCAGCAGCTTTCGCAACAGGGGATCGGAGACCCAGTACTTC. As protein: CASSFRNRGSETQYF.

This sequence joins TRBV20-1 and TRBJ2-7; D uncertain. CDR1 DFQATT and CDR2 SNEGSKA come from the germline V gene (reference sequence). V was trimmed by 6 bases and J by 1 base, leaving 16 bases between them. This CDR3 spans 14 amino acids. Here the CDR3 DNA reads TGCAGTGCCGCTCCGCCCCTCAGTTCCTACGAGCAGTACTTC. The encoded protein is CSAAPPLSSYEQYF.

The chain employs TRBV4-3 and TRBJ2-3, with TRBD2 matching over 10 bases. Germline CDR1 LGHNA, CDR2 YSLEER. The V and J ends lost 0 bases and 1 base, in that order; junction bases with no gene match: 4. CDR3 length equals 17 residues. The CDR3 here is CASSQDRLAGGTDTQYF. The CDR3 DNA reads as TGCGCCAGCAGCCAAGATCGGCTAGCGGGAGGCACAGATACGCAGTATTTT.

This clonotype has just a few counts. The chain carries TRBV27 and TRBJ2-1; tentatively, D is TRBD2 (5 bases). Deletions cut 3 bases from V and 0 bases from J, with 9 bases between. Germline V gene data show CDR1 as MNHEY and CDR2 as SMNVEV (reference sequence). This CDR3 contains 15 residues. In nucleotides, the CDR3 is TGTGCCAGCAGTTTTAGGGCGGGCTCCTACAATGAGCAGTTCTTC. This sequence encodes CASSFRAGSYNEQFF.

This clonotype has a count of ten or more. The J gene is TRBJ2-3, the V gene TRBV29-1, with 11 bases lining up with TRBD2. The CDR3 spans 14 residues. CDR1 and CDR2 (germline): SQVTM, ANQGSEA. With 4 bases clipped from V and 10 bases from J, the junction kept 10 bases outside the gene matches. DNA of the CDR3: TGCAGCGTTGTTACTAGCGGGGGCCTTCCGGCGCAGTATTTT. It encodes CSVVTSGGLPAQYF.

The chain has TRBV6-6 and TRBJ2-7; D may be TRBD2 (6 bases). V lost 6 bases and J 3 bases, leaving 15 bases between the germline ends. The CDR3 is made up of 14 amino acids. Per germline, CDR1 MNHNY and CDR2 SVGAGI (reference sequence). CDR3 loop: CASRVREENYEQYF. DNA of the CDR3: TGTGCCAGCAGAGTCAGGGAGGAGAACTACGAGCAGTACTTC.

This chain uses TRBV5-1 with TRBJ2-4; D uncertain. CDR1 SGHRS and CDR2 YFSETQ come from the germline V gene. Between the trimmed V and J ends, which lost 4 bases and 7 bases, there was a span of 9 bases. The length of the CDR3 is 12 residues. The CDR3 loop reads CASSMDGNIQYF. Here the CDR3 DNA reads TGCGCCAGCAGCATGGACGGCAACATTCAGTACTTC.

The V and J genes are TRBV6-6 and TRBJ1-6, with TRBD1 matching over 9 bases. V lost 7 bases to trimming and J lost 7 bases; unmatched junction nucleotides: 11. Germline loops: CDR1 MNHNY, CDR2 SVGAGI (reference sequence). The length of the CDR3 is 16 residues. This CDR3 reads CASKRRQGDRNSPLHF. The CDR3 nucleotides are TGTGCCAGCAAAAGACGACAGGGGGACAGGAATTCACCCCTCCACTTT.

The gene calls are TRBV5-1 and TRBJ1-1; TRBD1 might be the D (6 bases). CDR3 size: 15 residues. V lost 5 bases, J lost 5 bases, and 19 bases lay in between. Germline V gene data show CDR1 as SGHRS and CDR2 as YFSETQ. CDR3 residues: CASSSTQARGTEAFF. The CDR3, as DNA: TGCGCCAGCAGTTCAACCCAAGCGAGGGGGACTGAAGCTTTCTTT. The full variable domain, rest sourced from reference TRBV5-1 and TRBJ1-1, is KAGVTQTPRYLIKTRGQQVTLSCSPISGHRSVSWYQQTPGQGLQFLFEYFSETQRNKGNFPGRFSGRQFSNSRSEMNVSTLELGDSALYLCASSSTQARGTEAFFGQGTRLTVV.

The chain employs TRBV6-1 and TRBJ2-3; 13 bases are shared with TRBD2. This CDR3 comprises 18 residues. In germline, CDR1 is MNHNS, CDR2 SASEGT. V trimming: 5 bases; J trimming: 0 bases; junction bases outside the gene matches: 8. The DNA for the CDR3 is TGTGCCAGCAGTAAAGGACTAGCGGGGGCCGGCAGCACAGATACGCAGTATTTT. Encoded protein: CASSKGLAGAGSTDTQYF.